Below, 27 T cell receptor beta chains from the same sample are listed, as sequenced in a study of cytomegalovirus exposure and HLA in healthy donors. PCR amplification relied on 60 Vbeta primers (plus 13 Jbeta primers). Clones were sequenced by immunoSEQ multiplex PCR, and TCRdb holds only the in-frame ones, with some missing. The sample includes 170,000 or so clones, 75% to 90% of them seen just once. The sample comprised PBMCs. Receptors originate from a man aged 50 to 60 in good health and CMV-seronegative.

This chain connects TRBV18 to TRBJ2-1; 9 nucleotides match TRBD1. The germline V gene encodes CDR1 KGHSH and CDR2 LQKENI. The V and J ends lost 5 bases and 2 bases, in that order; junction bases with no gene match: 4. CDR3 length: 15 amino acids. The CDR3 nucleotides read TGTGCCAGCTCAAACCGGGACAGGGCCTACAATGAGCAGTTCTTC. Its translation is CASSNRDRAYNEQFF.

The chain recombines TRBV5-1 with TRBJ2-2, with D possibly being TRBD1 (6 bases). Germline CDR1 and CDR2: SGHRS and YFSETQ. The CDR3 consists of 14 residues. V was cut by 3 bases and J by 3 bases, with 9 bases left in between. CDR3 amino acids: CASSSNRDTGELFF. In DNA form, the CDR3 reads TGCGCCAGCAGCTCGAACAGGGACACCGGGGAGCTGTTTTTT.

The V gene is TRBV7-9, the J gene TRBJ1-1; D gene uncertain. CDR3 length equals 15 residues. V shed 5 bases and J shed 5 bases, with 18 bases lying between them. Germline loops: CDR1 SEHNR, CDR2 FQNEAQ (reference sequence). The CDR3 loop reads CASSRSMGSGTEAFF. In DNA form, the CDR3 reads TGTGCCAGCAGCCGCTCCATGGGATCGGGAACTGAAGCTTTCTTT.

This clone came up once. V usage is TRBV6-5 and J usage is TRBJ2-7; tentatively, D is TRBD1 (5 bases). Trimming took off 5 bases at V and 3 bases at J, with 8 bases between the two ends. The V gene's germline CDR1 is MNHEY and CDR2 SVGAGI. This CDR3 region has 12 residues. The CDR3 nucleotides are TGTGCCAGCAGTGAGACAGTCTACGAGCAGTACTTC. Encoded protein: CASSETVYEQYF.

The V and J genes are TRBV27 and TRBJ1-1; 7 bases map to TRBD1. This CDR3 is built from 14 residues. J was trimmed by 1 base and V by 6 bases; bases with no gene match: 5. Looked up from germline, CDR1 is MNHEY and CDR2 is SMNVEV (reference sequence). CDR3 DNA: TGTGCCAGCAGGCCGTCAGGGGGGAACACTGAAGCTTTCTTT. It codes for CASRPSGGNTEAFF.

The chain employs TRBV5-1 and TRBJ2-3; 7 nucleotides line up with TRBD2. CDR1 is SGHRS and CDR2 is YFSETQ in the germline V gene. Trimming took 2 bases from V and 0 from J; bases not matched to a gene: 3. The CDR3 runs 15 residues. The CDR3 DNA reads TGCGCCAGCAGCTTACGAGCGGGAAGCACAGATACGCAGTATTTT. Protein: CASSLRAGSTDTQYF.

V gene TRBV11-2 combines with J gene TRBJ2-1, with a weak D call TRBD2 (5 bases). The CDR3 has 14 residues. Germline values: CDR1 SGHAT, CDR2 FQNNGV. Trimming removed 5 bases at V and 9 bases at J, with 17 bases between. Here the CDR3 DNA reads TGTGCCAGCAGCATGGACTGGACTTATGTTGAGCAGTTCTTC. The encoded protein is CASSMDWTYVEQFF.

V usage is TRBV5-4 and J usage is TRBJ2-2; 9 bases are shared with TRBD1. J lost 4 bases, V lost 4 bases, and 8 bases had no gene match. This CDR3 comprises 16 residues. The germline gives CDR1 SGHNT, CDR2 YYREEE (reference sequence). As DNA, the CDR3 is TGTGCCAGCAGCCCTTACAGGGGGCAAGTCACCGGGGAGCTGTTTTTT. This encodes CASSPYRGQVTGELFF.

About this clone itself: A read error may produce the germline difference seen at one junction end. V usage is TRBV7-9 and J usage is TRBJ1-4; 7 bases line up with TRBD1. This CDR3 is 14 amino acids long. CDR1 SEHNR and CDR2 FQNEAQ come from the germline V gene (reference sequence). Written as DNA, the CDR3 is TGTTCCAGCAGCTTACAGACAGGGAGGGAAAAACTGTTTTTT. Translating it yields CSSSLQTGREKLFF.

CDR3 loop: CASSDRESYGYTF. The CDR3 nucleotides read TGCGCCAGCAGTGACAGGGAATCCTATGGCTACACCTTC. The genes are TRBV10-2 and TRBJ1-2; D is possibly TRBD1 (5 bases). The V gene lost 3 bases and the J gene lost 4 bases, with 9 bases spanning the gap. The CDR3 is 13 residues long. The V gene's germline CDR1 is WSHSY and CDR2 SAAADI.

This clone was seen once. V is TRBV2 and J is TRBJ2-1; 8 bases line up with TRBD2. The CDR3 totals 15 residues. CDR1 and CDR2 (germline): SNHLY, FYNNEI. V shed 1 base, J shed 7 bases, and the junction held 6 bases outside the gene matches. CDR3 amino acids: CASSEGAGVRNEQFF. The CDR3 DNA is TGTGCCAGCAGTGAAGGAGCGGGAGTTCGGAATGAGCAGTTCTTC.

The rearrangement uses TRBV19 and TRBJ1-6; 7 bases are shared with TRBD1. The V and J ends lost 9 bases and 5 bases, in that order; junction bases with no gene match: 10. CDR1 and CDR2 (germline): LNHDA, SQIVND (reference sequence). CDR3 size: 15 residues. The chain's CDR3 is CASSISQGNNSPLHF. In DNA, the CDR3 is TGTGCCAGCTCGATATCACAGGGGAATAATTCACCCCTCCACTTT. Full variable domain (outside the CDR3, taken from reference TRBV19 and TRBJ1-6): DGGITQSPKYLFRKEGQNVTLSCEQNLNHDAMYWYRQDPGQGLRLIYYSQIVNDFQKGDIAEGYSVSREKKESFPLTVTSAQKNPTAFYLCASSISQGNNSPLHFGNGTRLTVT.

The chain recombines TRBV30 with TRBJ1-2, with D perhaps matching TRBD1 (6 bases). Trimming left V 6 bases short and J 4 bases short, with 15 bases between. CDR1 GTSNPN and CDR2 SVGIG come from the germline V gene (reference sequence). CDR3 length: 13 residues. The CDR3 nucleotides read TGTGCCTGTTCCGACAGGAGCCCCTATGGCTACACCTTC. It encodes CACSDRSPYGYTF.

The chain carries TRBV2 and TRBJ2-7; 10 bases line up with TRBD1. In germline, CDR1 is SNHLY, CDR2 FYNNEI. The CDR3 loop spans 14 amino acids. V lost 6 bases and J lost 3; bases outside the gene matches: 5. The CDR3 DNA follows: TGTGCCAGCAGGTCCGGGACAGGGGTCTACGAGCAGTACTTC. Translated, it gives CASRSGTGVYEQYF.

This rearrangement joins TRBV6-5 to TRBJ1-6, with D maybe TRBD1 (6 bases). Germline V gene sequence: CDR1 MNHEY, CDR2 SVGAGI. The CDR3 length is 15 residues. V dropped 6 bases and J dropped 5 bases, with 14 bases sitting between them. The CDR3 loop is CASRTGIHNNSPLHF. CDR3 nucleotides: TGTGCCAGCAGAACAGGGATACATAATAATTCACCCCTCCACTTT.

In its sample, this clone was seen once. The CDR3 loop is CASSGPLGGLLDQPQHF. CDR3 coding DNA: TGTGCCAGCAGTGGACCCCTGGGGGGGCTACTGGATCAGCCCCAGCATTTT. The V and J genes are TRBV25-1 and TRBJ1-5, with D maybe TRBD1 (6 bases). Trimming pared 4 bases from V and 5 bases from J, leaving 21 bases between. CDR3 size: 17 residues. Germline V gene data show CDR1 as MGHDK and CDR2 as SYGVNS.

The chain combines TRBV18 with TRBJ1-3; D is undetermined. CDR1 and CDR2 from the germline V gene are KGHSH and LQKENI. V was trimmed by 3 bases and J by 0 bases, leaving 12 bases between them. The CDR3 covers 16 residues. The CDR3 region is CASSPSRDVSGNTIYF. Here the CDR3 DNA reads TGTGCCAGCTCACCGTCGAGGGATGTCTCTGGAAACACCATATATTTT.

The rearrangement links TRBV6-5 to TRBJ1-2; 8 positions agree with TRBD1. The CDR3 is made up of 15 amino acids. Germline-derived CDR1 and CDR2 are MNHEY and SVGAGI. The trim removed 6 bases at V and 6 bases at J, leaving 12 bases unmatched. Here the CDR3 DNA reads TGTGCCAGCAGAGAAAACCGAGACAGGGGCAATGGCTACACCTTC. Protein sequence: CASRENRDRGNGYTF.

The chain couples TRBV14 to TRBJ2-1; 9 positions match TRBD1. J lost 6 bases, V lost 2 bases, and 8 bases had no gene match. The CDR3 is made up of 16 amino acids. The germline CDR1 and CDR2 sequences are SGHDN and FVKESK. CDR3 in DNA: TGTGCCAGCAGCCAATGGACAGGGGTAGAGGGCAATGAGCAGTTCTTC. This encodes CASSQWTGVEGNEQFF. The full variable domain, in which reference TRBV14 and TRBJ2-1 provide the parts outside the CDR3, is EAGVTQFPSHSVIEKGQTVTLRCDPISGHDNLYWYRRVMGKEIKFLLHFVKESKQDESGMPNNRFLAERTGGTYSTLKVQPAELEDSGVYFCASSQWTGVEGNEQFFGPGTRLTVL.

The rearrangement links TRBV6-6 to TRBJ1-5; D possibly corresponds to TRBD1 (5 bases). The CDR3 loop spans 16 amino acids. Looked up from germline, CDR1 is MNHNY and CDR2 is SVGAGI (reference sequence). V gave up 2 bases and J gave up 2 bases, with 13 bases separating them. Written as DNA, the CDR3 is TGTGCCAGCAGTTACATCGGGGGGACGGGCAATCAGCCCCAGCATTTT. Translating it yields CASSYIGGTGNQPQHF.

The table lists this clone with a few counts. V is TRBV5-6 and J is TRBJ2-7; no firm D call. Per the germline V gene, CDR1 is SGHDT and CDR2 is YYEEEE. This CDR3 region has 11 residues. The V end was cut by 4 bases, the J end by 6 bases, with 8 bases between. The CDR3 region has the DNA TGTGCCAGCAGCATACTCCGCGAGCAGTACTTC. Its protein product is CASSILREQYF. The full variable domain, with the rest looked up from reference TRBV5-6 and TRBJ2-7, is DAGVTQSPTHLIKTRGQQVTLRCSPKSGHDTVSWYQQALGQGPQFIFQYYEEEERQRGNFPDRFSGHQFPNYSSELNVNALLLGDSALYLCASSILREQYFGPGTRLTVT.

The V and J genes are TRBV30 and TRBJ2-3; 7 bases line up with TRBD1. Germline V gene sequence: CDR1 GTSNPN, CDR2 SVGIG (reference sequence). This CDR3 has 14 residues. The V segment lost 5 bases and the J segment 2 bases; nucleotides outside the gene matches: 7. The CDR3 nucleotides read TGTGCCTGGGCCCGACAGGGTAACACAGATACGCAGTATTTT. The encoded protein is CAWARQGNTDTQYF.

The chain combines TRBV25-1 with TRBJ2-5, with 7 positions matching TRBD1. CDR1 MGHDK and CDR2 SYGVNS come from the germline V gene. The V segment lost 5 bases and the J segment 4 bases; nucleotides outside the gene matches: 7. The length of the CDR3 is 14 residues. The CDR3 loop is CASSPTRQGETQYF. The CDR3 region has the DNA TGTGCCAGCAGTCCCACCCGACAGGGAGAGACCCAGTACTTC.

This sequence joins TRBV29-1 and TRBJ2-7; tentatively, D is TRBD2 (6 bases). CDR3 length equals 12 residues. The V end lost 6 bases, the J end lost 2 bases, and 11 bases lay between the germline ends. Germline-derived CDR1 and CDR2 are SQVTM and ANQGSEA. The CDR3 spells CSVTSRPYEQYF. The CDR3 DNA reads as TGCAGCGTCACTAGCAGGCCCTACGAGCAGTACTTC.

This clone is a singleton in its sample. The rearrangement uses TRBV27 and TRBJ1-5; D is undetermined. The V gene's germline CDR1 is MNHEY and CDR2 SMNVEV (reference sequence). The V and J ends lost 3 bases and 6 bases respectively, with 12 bases between them. The CDR3 is made up of 14 amino acids. The CDR3 region has the DNA TGTGCCAGCAGTTTGAGTGGTCCCACTCAGCCCCAGCATTTT. Amino acids: CASSLSGPTQPQHF.

This chain joins TRBV28 and TRBJ2-7, with no clear D. Trimming removed 5 bases from V and 4 bases from J, with 15 bases in between. Germline CDR1 and CDR2: MDHEN and SYDVKM. The CDR3 consists of 14 residues. This CDR3 is CASSPTPSKYEQYF. The CDR3 nucleotides read TGTGCCAGCAGTCCAACACCCTCAAAGTACGAGCAGTACTTC.

The J gene is TRBJ1-4, the V gene TRBV25-1, with 9 positions matching TRBD1. Germline CDR1 reads MGHDK; CDR2 reads SYGVNS. The J segment lost 12 bases and the V segment lost 2 bases, leaving 4 bases of the junction unmatched. This CDR3 is built from 13 residues. CDR3 loop: CASSEQGDRELFF. CDR3 bases: TGTGCCAGCAGTGAACAGGGGGACAGGGAACTGTTTTTT. Supplemented by reference TRBV25-1 and TRBJ1-4, the full variable domain reads EADIYQTPRYLVIGTGKKITLECSQTMGHDKMYWYQQDPGMELHLIHYSYGVNSTEKGDLSSESTVSRIRTEHFPLTLESARPSHTSQYLCASSEQGDRELFFGSGTQLSVL.